This T cell receptor beta chain appears in the sequencing data of a study of identical twins. V lost 5 bases and J lost 6, with 31 bases in between. The CDR3 spans 20 residues. The germline CDR1 and CDR2 sequences are SGHTA and FQGTGA. For this clonotype: Its antigen is unknown.

TCRdb reanalysed the 5' RACE reads using MiXCR and keeps one entry per CDR3 protein. The sample yields 450,000 to 650,000 distinct CDR3 sequences, nearly 15% seen once. Findings of the study overall: Whereas memory repertoires showed no such difference, abundant cord blood beta clonotypes carried fewer insertions.

All donors were healthy Caucasians. Separately, the same data were catalogued under a study of yellow fever vaccine responses in identical twins. That work adds: Reportedly, twins' vaccine T cell responses looked partly convergent and partly personalized.

Sequenced material: CD4+ T cells sorted from blood. The rearrangement uses TRBV7-3 and TRBJ2-2; no firm D call. This receptor was taken from a woman under 30 in good health. Here the CDR3 reads CASSHFGCTVQPTVAGELFF. As DNA, the CDR3 is TGTGCCAGCAGCCATTTCGGCTGTACAGTTCAACCCACAGTCGCCGGGGAGCTGTTTTTT.